What follows describes a single TCR beta chain. Its antigen is not known. This sample was taken from a study of T cell responses to AZD1222 COVID-19 vaccine. Findings and limits, study-wide: Regions 160-218 and 743-854 held dominance among vaccine-associated CD4 TCRs, which spanned spike. Two doses of AZD1222 preceded a rise in Spike-specific TCR breadth and depth. Donors were chiefly white British, with a greater number of females, and clonal diversity was perhaps underestimated.

It was second doses at about 4 or about 12 weeks that were pooled. J lost 0 bases, V lost 3 bases, and 9 bases had no gene match. The CDR3 is made up of 17 amino acids. The V gene's germline CDR1 is SGHRS and CDR2 YFSETQ. Assay: immunoSEQ multiplex PCR; the TCRdb copy retains only in-frame clones and omits some. This table holds around 150,000 clones, more than 85% found once. Sequencing used peripheral blood, obtained 28 days after the second AZD1222 dose. V and J are TRBV5-1 and TRBJ2-5; 9 bases line up with TRBD2. The TCR sequence derives from an adult who received the AZD1222 COVID-19 vaccine. The CDR3 nucleotides read TGCGCCAGCAGCTCTGGAGCGGCGGGAGGGCACCAAGAGACCCAGTACTTC. This codes for CASSSGAAGGHQETQYF. The full variable domain, completed using reference TRBV5-1 and TRBJ2-5, is KAGVTQTPRYLIKTRGQQVTLSCSPISGHRSVSWYQQTPGQGLQFLFEYFSETQRNKGNFPGRFSGRQFSNSRSEMNVSTLELGDSALYLCASSSGAAGGHQETQYFGPGTRLLVL.